These T cell receptor beta chains were read from a single sample in a study of identical twins. Each CDR3 protein gets one entry after TCRdb re-called the 5' RACE reads with MiXCR. The sample consists of about 490,000 distinct CDR3 sequences, 13% to 15% of them appearing once. In addition, the sample was reused for a study of yellow fever vaccine responses in identical twins.

Source material: CD4+ T cells sorted from blood. These receptors originate from a woman aged 18 to 35 in good health. The CDR3 runs from the conserved cysteine through the conserved F or W. The D gene is left open where the match is weak. Size is stated for part of the rows, as once, few or many counts, or as a class when the clone is expanded.

j_gene: TRBJ2-7
v_gene: TRBV14
abundance: few
d_gene: -
CDR3aa: CASSLRTRAEQYF
CDR3nt: TGTGCCAGCAGCCTTAGAACGAGGGCCGAGCAGTACTTC

j_gene: TRBJ2-6
v_gene: TRBV5-1
abundance: few
d_gene: -
CDR3aa: CASSPTASSGANVLTF
CDR3nt: TGCGCCAGCAGCCCCACGGCTAGCTCTGGGGCCAACGTCCTGACTTTC

j_gene: TRBJ2-3
v_gene: TRBV12-3/TRBV12-4
abundance: -
d_gene: -
CDR3aa: CASSPNPTSRTDTQYF
CDR3nt: TGTGCCAGCAGTCCCAACCCGACGAGCCGCACAGATACGCAGTATTTT

j_gene: TRBJ2-3
v_gene: TRBV7-9
abundance: few
d_gene: TRBD2
CDR3aa: CASSFPSGGKDTQYF
CDR3nt: TGTGCCAGCAGCTTCCCCAGCGGGGGTAAGGATACGCAGTATTTT

j_gene: TRBJ2-1
v_gene: TRBV5-1
abundance: few
d_gene: TRBD2
CDR3aa: CASSPLSGRANNEQFF
CDR3nt: TGCGCCAGCAGCCCCCTGAGCGGGAGGGCGAACAATGAGCAGTTCTTC

j_gene: TRBJ2-2
v_gene: TRBV4-1
abundance: -
d_gene: -
CDR3aa: CASSQGEGGVLGELFF
CDR3nt: TGCGCCAGCAGCCAAGGGGAGGGGGGCGTTCTCGGGGAGCTGTTTTTT

j_gene: TRBJ2-1
v_gene: TRBV15
abundance: many
d_gene: -
CDR3aa: CATSRDHTGYNEQFF
CDR3nt: TGTGCCACCAGCAGAGATCACACAGGGTACAATGAGCAGTTCTTC

j_gene: TRBJ2-1
v_gene: TRBV12-3/TRBV12-4
abundance: few
d_gene: -
CDR3aa: CASSLVPRNEQFF
CDR3nt: TGTGCCAGCAGTTTAGTTCCTAGAAATGAGCAGTTCTTC

j_gene: TRBJ2-3
v_gene: TRBV5-1
abundance: few
d_gene: -
CDR3aa: CASSIPSGTDTQYF
CDR3nt: TGCGCCAGCAGCATACCTAGCGGCACAGATACGCAGTATTTT

j_gene: TRBJ2-3
v_gene: TRBV20-1
abundance: -
d_gene: TRBD2
CDR3aa: CSASGTSGRDASTDTQYF
CDR3nt: TGCAGTGCTAGCGGGACTAGCGGGAGGGATGCTAGCACAGATACGCAGTATTTT

j_gene: TRBJ2-5
v_gene: TRBV12-3/TRBV12-4
abundance: -
d_gene: -
CDR3aa: CASRVSHKETQYF
CDR3nt: TGTGCCAGCAGGGTCAGTCACAAAGAGACCCAGTACTTC

j_gene: TRBJ2-5
v_gene: TRBV10-3
abundance: -
d_gene: TRBD1
CDR3aa: CAISERLDRQETQYF
CDR3nt: TGTGCCATCAGTGAGAGGTTGGACAGGCAAGAGACCCAGTACTTC

j_gene: TRBJ2-7
v_gene: TRBV5-1
abundance: few
d_gene: -
CDR3aa: CASSWTQGSDEQYF
CDR3nt: TGCGCCAGCAGCTGGACCCAGGGCTCAGACGAGCAGTACTTC

j_gene: TRBJ2-5
v_gene: TRBV12-3/TRBV12-4
abundance: few
d_gene: -
CDR3aa: CASSFGAIAQETQYF
CDR3nt: TGTGCCAGCAGTTTTGGTGCTATAGCCCAAGAGACCCAGTACTTC

j_gene: TRBJ2-2
v_gene: TRBV2
abundance: -
d_gene: TRBD1
CDR3aa: CASFSGQGTTGELFF
CDR3nt: TGTGCCAGCTTTTCGGGACAGGGGACGACCGGGGAGCTGTTTTTT

j_gene: TRBJ2-2
v_gene: TRBV20-1
abundance: -
d_gene: -
CDR3aa: CSARVGSANTGELFF
CDR3nt: TGCAGTGCTAGAGTAGGGAGCGCGAACACCGGGGAGCTGTTTTTT

j_gene: TRBJ1-6
v_gene: TRBV6-1
abundance: few
d_gene: -
CDR3aa: CASSMRTSVGSPLHF
CDR3nt: TGTGCCAGCAGCATGAGGACTTCGGTAGGATCACCCCTCCACTTT

j_gene: TRBJ2-1
v_gene: TRBV27
abundance: few
d_gene: TRBD1
CDR3aa: CASSLRTGMKNEQFF
CDR3nt: TGTGCCAGCAGTTTACGGACAGGGATGAAGAATGAGCAGTTCTTC

j_gene: TRBJ1-2
v_gene: TRBV20-1
abundance: few
d_gene: -
CDR3aa: CSARPSGGGYGYTF
CDR3nt: TGCAGTGCCCGGCCGTCGGGGGGAGGCTATGGCTACACCTTC

j_gene: TRBJ1-4
v_gene: TRBV5-1
abundance: few
d_gene: TRBD1
CDR3aa: CASSEQGWENEKLFF
CDR3nt: TGCGCCAGCAGCGAACAGGGGTGGGAGAATGAAAAACTGTTTTTT

j_gene: TRBJ1-6
v_gene: TRBV4-2
abundance: -
d_gene: -
CDR3aa: CASSQSTGTGFNSPLHF
CDR3nt: TGTGCCAGCAGCCAAAGTACAGGGACCGGCTTTAATTCACCCCTCCACTTT

j_gene: TRBJ2-3
v_gene: TRBV24-1
abundance: -
d_gene: -
CDR3aa: CATSDRDLDTQYF
CDR3nt: TGTGCCACCAGTGACCGGGACCTGGATACGCAGTATTTT

j_gene: TRBJ2-1
v_gene: TRBV10-3
abundance: -
d_gene: TRBD2
CDR3aa: CAISVGTSGNNEQFF
CDR3nt: TGTGCCATCAGTGTAGGGACTAGCGGGAACAATGAGCAGTTCTTC

j_gene: TRBJ2-3
v_gene: TRBV10-3
abundance: few
d_gene: TRBD1
CDR3aa: CAISTPGTGNTDTQYF
CDR3nt: TGTGCCATCAGCACCCCCGGGACAGGAAACACAGATACGCAGTATTTT

j_gene: TRBJ2-1
v_gene: TRBV20-1
abundance: -
d_gene: -
CDR3aa: CSAILVRSYNEQFF
CDR3nt: TGCAGTGCCATACTAGTACGCTCCTACAATGAGCAGTTCTTC

j_gene: TRBJ2-1
v_gene: TRBV5-1
abundance: few
d_gene: -
CDR3aa: CASSFPPDGGNEQFF
CDR3nt: TGCGCCAGCAGCTTCCCCCCCGATGGGGGGAATGAGCAGTTCTTC

j_gene: TRBJ2-7
v_gene: TRBV5-1
abundance: -
d_gene: -
CDR3aa: CASSSGNTYEQYF
CDR3nt: TGCGCCAGCAGCTCCGGAAATACCTACGAGCAGTACTTC

j_gene: TRBJ2-2
v_gene: TRBV28
abundance: many
d_gene: -
CDR3aa: CASSSLRGLGTGELFF
CDR3nt: TGTGCCAGCAGCTCCCTTCGAGGGCTGGGCACCGGGGAGCTGTTTTTT

j_gene: TRBJ1-1
v_gene: TRBV10-3
abundance: few
d_gene: -
CDR3aa: CATAGLNTEAFF
CDR3nt: TGTGCCACCGCTGGTCTTAACACTGAAGCTTTCTTT

j_gene: TRBJ2-3
v_gene: TRBV5-1
abundance: few
d_gene: TRBD1
CDR3aa: CASSFTQGLDTQYF
CDR3nt: TGCGCCAGCAGCTTTACACAGGGGTTAGATACGCAGTATTTT

j_gene: TRBJ2-1
v_gene: TRBV27
abundance: -
d_gene: TRBD1
CDR3aa: CASRLGQGGYNEQFF
CDR3nt: TGTGCCAGCAGGTTGGGACAGGGGGGGTACAATGAGCAGTTCTTC

j_gene: TRBJ2-7
v_gene: TRBV7-3
abundance: once
d_gene: -
CDR3aa: CASSESGNYEQYF
CDR3nt: TGTGCCAGCAGCGAAAGCGGAAACTACGAGCAGTACTTC

j_gene: TRBJ1-6
v_gene: TRBV12-3/TRBV12-4
abundance: many
d_gene: -
CDR3aa: CASSLSSYNSPLHF
CDR3nt: TGTGCCAGCAGTTTAAGCTCCTATAATTCACCCCTCCACTTT

j_gene: TRBJ2-7
v_gene: TRBV25-1
abundance: many
d_gene: -
CDR3aa: CASRSSLEQYF
CDR3nt: TGTGCCAGCAGATCTAGTCTCGAGCAGTACTTC

j_gene: TRBJ2-1
v_gene: TRBV20-1
abundance: -
d_gene: TRBD2
CDR3aa: CSAETGTKLNEQFF
CDR3nt: TGCAGTGCAGAGACCGGGACTAAGTTGAATGAGCAGTTCTTC

j_gene: TRBJ1-1
v_gene: TRBV7-9
abundance: -
d_gene: -
CDR3aa: CASSLAGLTEAFF
CDR3nt: TGTGCCAGCAGCTTGGCAGGGCTCACTGAAGCTTTCTTT

j_gene: TRBJ1-1
v_gene: TRBV28
abundance: few
d_gene: -
CDR3aa: CASRPRGTEAFF
CDR3nt: TGTGCCAGCAGACCGAGGGGAACTGAAGCTTTCTTT

j_gene: TRBJ2-1
v_gene: TRBV29-1
abundance: -
d_gene: TRBD2
CDR3aa: CSAYYQKSGSRDNEQFF
CDR3nt: TGCAGCGCCTACTACCAAAAAAGCGGGAGTAGGGACAATGAGCAGTTCTTC

j_gene: TRBJ2-1
v_gene: TRBV18
abundance: -
d_gene: TRBD2
CDR3aa: CASSTGPRLAGGPYNEQFF
CDR3nt: TGTGCCAGCTCAACTGGCCCGAGGCTAGCGGGAGGTCCCTACAATGAGCAGTTCTTC

j_gene: TRBJ2-5
v_gene: TRBV5-1
abundance: few
d_gene: -
CDR3aa: CASSRVRAPGETQYF
CDR3nt: TGCGCCAGCTCCCGGGTAAGGGCCCCGGGGGAGACCCAGTACTTC

j_gene: TRBJ1-2
v_gene: TRBV29-1
abundance: few
d_gene: -
CDR3aa: CSVERAQASYGYTF
CDR3nt: TGCAGCGTTGAAAGAGCGCAGGCGAGCTATGGCTACACCTTC

j_gene: TRBJ2-5
v_gene: TRBV18
abundance: few
d_gene: -
CDR3aa: CASSPIVQETQYF
CDR3nt: TGTGCCAGCTCACCAATAGTCCAAGAGACCCAGTACTTC

j_gene: TRBJ2-7
v_gene: TRBV29-1
abundance: few
d_gene: TRBD2
CDR3aa: CSVEALAGLNYEQYF
CDR3nt: TGCAGCGTTGAGGCTCTAGCGGGACTAAACTACGAGCAGTACTTC

j_gene: TRBJ2-5
v_gene: TRBV20-1
abundance: -
d_gene: TRBD2
CDR3aa: CSAGLAGMEETQYF
CDR3nt: TGCAGTGCAGGACTAGCGGGAATGGAAGAGACCCAGTACTTC

j_gene: TRBJ2-1
v_gene: TRBV3-1
abundance: few
d_gene: -
CDR3aa: CASSYSLGNEQFF
CDR3nt: TGTGCCAGCAGCTATTCTCTGGGCAATGAGCAGTTCTTC

j_gene: TRBJ1-1
v_gene: TRBV20-1
abundance: few
d_gene: -
CDR3aa: CSARAGGTGEAFF
CDR3nt: TGCAGTGCTAGAGCGGGGGGCACTGGAGAAGCTTTCTTT

j_gene: TRBJ1-2
v_gene: TRBV5-5
abundance: few
d_gene: -
CDR3aa: CASSLGLNPYGYTF
CDR3nt: TGTGCCAGCAGCTTGGGACTTAATCCTTATGGCTACACCTTC

j_gene: TRBJ2-1
v_gene: TRBV3-1
abundance: -
d_gene: -
CDR3aa: CASRGAPYNEQFF
CDR3nt: TGTGCCAGCAGGGGGGCTCCCTACAATGAGCAGTTCTTC

j_gene: TRBJ2-1
v_gene: TRBV4-1
abundance: few
d_gene: TRBD1
CDR3aa: CASSRLPGTGFSYNEQFF
CDR3nt: TGCGCCAGCAGCCGACTGCCAGGGACAGGATTCTCCTACAATGAGCAGTTCTTC

j_gene: TRBJ2-3
v_gene: TRBV12-3/TRBV12-4
abundance: many
d_gene: -
CDR3aa: CASTFGDTQYF
CDR3nt: TGTGCCAGCACCTTCGGGGATACGCAGTATTTT

j_gene: TRBJ2-7
v_gene: TRBV6-2/TRBV6-3
abundance: few
d_gene: TRBD2
CDR3aa: CASSDGTSGEYEQYF
CDR3nt: TGTGCCAGCAGTGACGGGACTAGCGGAGAGTACGAGCAGTACTTC

j_gene: TRBJ2-1
v_gene: TRBV5-1
abundance: -
d_gene: TRBD1
CDR3aa: CASSSGTGDWREQFF
CDR3nt: TGCGCCAGCAGCTCCGGGACAGGGGACTGGAGAGAGCAGTTCTTC

j_gene: TRBJ2-5
v_gene: TRBV7-3
abundance: -
d_gene: -
CDR3aa: CASSLTQEETQYF
CDR3nt: TGTGCCAGCAGCTTAACGCAGGAAGAGACCCAGTACTTC

j_gene: TRBJ2-1
v_gene: TRBV5-6
abundance: -
d_gene: TRBD2
CDR3aa: CASSPRRLAGIYNEQFF
CDR3nt: TGTGCCAGCAGCCCCCGCCGACTAGCGGGAATATACAATGAGCAGTTCTTC

j_gene: TRBJ1-5
v_gene: TRBV3-1
abundance: many
d_gene: -
CDR3aa: CASSPSPNQPQHF
CDR3nt: TGTGCCAGCAGCCCCTCCCCTAATCAGCCCCAGCATTTT